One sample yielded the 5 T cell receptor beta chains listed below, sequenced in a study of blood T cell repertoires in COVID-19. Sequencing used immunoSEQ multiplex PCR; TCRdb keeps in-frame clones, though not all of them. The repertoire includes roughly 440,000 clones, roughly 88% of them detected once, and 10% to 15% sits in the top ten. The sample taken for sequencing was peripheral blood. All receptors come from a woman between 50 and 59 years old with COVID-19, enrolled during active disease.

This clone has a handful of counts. As DNA, the CDR3 is TGCGCCAGCAGCCAGACGATTAGGCCGGGAAACAGTGAAAAACTGTTTTTT. Translated: CASSQTIRPGNSEKLFF. V usage is TRBV4-1 and J usage is TRBJ1-4; D uncertain. The CDR3 sequence is 17 residues long. CDR1 MGHRA and CDR2 YSYEKL come from the germline V gene. The V and J ends lost 3 bases and 7 bases respectively, with 21 bases between them.

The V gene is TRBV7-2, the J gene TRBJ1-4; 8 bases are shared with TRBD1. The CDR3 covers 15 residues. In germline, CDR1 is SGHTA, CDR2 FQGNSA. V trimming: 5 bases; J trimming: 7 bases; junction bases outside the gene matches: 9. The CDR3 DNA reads TGTGCCAGCAGCCTCCAGGGGGCCTTTGGTGAAAAACTGTTTTTT. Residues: CASSLQGAFGEKLFF. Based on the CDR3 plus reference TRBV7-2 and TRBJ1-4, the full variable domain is GAGVSQSPSNKVTEKGKDVELRCDPISGHTALYWYRQSLGQGLEFLIYFQGNSAPDKSGLPSDRFSAERTGGSVSTLTIQRTQQEDSAVYLCASSLQGAFGEKLFFGSGTQLSVL.

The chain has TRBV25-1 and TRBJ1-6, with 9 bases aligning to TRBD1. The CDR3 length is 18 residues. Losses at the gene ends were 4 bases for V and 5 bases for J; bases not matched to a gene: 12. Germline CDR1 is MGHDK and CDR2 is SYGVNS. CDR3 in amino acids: CASSAGQGRRSHNSPLHF. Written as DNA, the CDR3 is TGTGCCAGCAGTGCGGGACAGGGCAGAAGGTCGCATAATTCACCCCTCCACTTT. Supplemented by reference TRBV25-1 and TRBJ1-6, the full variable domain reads EADIYQTPRYLVIGTGKKITLECSQTMGHDKMYWYQQDPGMELHLIHYSYGVNSTEKGDLSSESTVSRIRTEHFPLTLESARPSHTSQYLCASSAGQGRRSHNSPLHFGNGTRLTVT.

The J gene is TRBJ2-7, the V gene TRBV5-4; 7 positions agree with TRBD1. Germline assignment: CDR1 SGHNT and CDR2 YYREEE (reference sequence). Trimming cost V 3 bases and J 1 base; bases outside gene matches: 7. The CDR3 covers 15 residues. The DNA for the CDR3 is TGTGCCAGCAGCTCTCCGGGACAGCTTTCCTACGAGCAGTACTTC. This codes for CASSSPGQLSYEQYF.

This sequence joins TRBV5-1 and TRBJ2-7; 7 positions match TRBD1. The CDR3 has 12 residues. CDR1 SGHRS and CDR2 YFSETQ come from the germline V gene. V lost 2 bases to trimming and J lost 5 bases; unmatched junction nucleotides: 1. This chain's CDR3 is CASSFGTDEQYF. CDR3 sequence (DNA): TGCGCCAGCAGCTTTGGGACAGACGAGCAGTACTTC.